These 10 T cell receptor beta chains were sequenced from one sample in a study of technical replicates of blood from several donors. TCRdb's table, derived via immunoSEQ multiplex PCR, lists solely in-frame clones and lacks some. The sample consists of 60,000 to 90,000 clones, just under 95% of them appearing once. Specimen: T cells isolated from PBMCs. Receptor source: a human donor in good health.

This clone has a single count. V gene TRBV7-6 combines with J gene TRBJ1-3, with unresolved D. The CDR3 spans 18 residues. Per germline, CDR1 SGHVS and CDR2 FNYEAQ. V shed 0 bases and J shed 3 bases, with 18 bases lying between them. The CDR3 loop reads CASSLAIPGSNFGNTIYF. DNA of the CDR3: TGTGCCAGCAGCTTAGCTATACCGGGATCTAATTTTGGAAACACCATATATTTT.

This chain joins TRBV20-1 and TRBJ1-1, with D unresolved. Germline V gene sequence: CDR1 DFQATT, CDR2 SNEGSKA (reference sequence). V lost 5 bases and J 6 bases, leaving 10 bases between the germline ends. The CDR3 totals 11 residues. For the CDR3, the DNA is TGCAGTGCTGTAATAACAGCTGAAGCTTTCTTT. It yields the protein CSAVITAEAFF.

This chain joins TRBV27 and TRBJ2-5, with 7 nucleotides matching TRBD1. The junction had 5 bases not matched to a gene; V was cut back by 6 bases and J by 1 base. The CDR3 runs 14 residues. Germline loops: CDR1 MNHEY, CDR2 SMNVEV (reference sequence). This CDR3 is CASSQYRGQETQYF. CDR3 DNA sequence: TGTGCCAGCAGCCAGTACAGGGGCCAAGAGACCCAGTACTTC.

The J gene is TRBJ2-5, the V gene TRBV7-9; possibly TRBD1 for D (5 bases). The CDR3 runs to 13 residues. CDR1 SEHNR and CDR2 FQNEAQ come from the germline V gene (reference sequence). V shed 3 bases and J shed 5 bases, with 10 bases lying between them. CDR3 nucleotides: TGTGCCAGCAGCTTTCAGGGCCGGGAGACCCAGTACTTC. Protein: CASSFQGRETQYF.

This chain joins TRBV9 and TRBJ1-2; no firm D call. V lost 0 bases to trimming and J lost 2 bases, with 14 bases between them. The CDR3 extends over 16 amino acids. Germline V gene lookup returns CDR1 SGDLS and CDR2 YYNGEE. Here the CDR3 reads CASSVAGPVQNYGYTF. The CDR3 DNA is TGTGCCAGCAGCGTAGCTGGGCCCGTACAAAACTATGGCTACACCTTC.

This CDR3 reads CASSIDHVGRTEAFF. The CDR3 DNA follows: TGTGCCAGTAGTATAGATCACGTCGGTCGGACTGAAGCTTTCTTT. The V and J genes are TRBV19 and TRBJ1-1; no clear D. V lost 0 bases, J lost 5 bases, and 13 bases lay in between. The CDR3 has 15 amino acids. CDR1 and CDR2 (germline): LNHDA, SQIVND (reference sequence).

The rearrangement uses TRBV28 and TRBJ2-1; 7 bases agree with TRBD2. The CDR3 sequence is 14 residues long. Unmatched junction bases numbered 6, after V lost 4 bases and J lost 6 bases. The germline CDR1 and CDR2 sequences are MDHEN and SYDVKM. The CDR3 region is CASSSREQLNEQFF. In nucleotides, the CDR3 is TGTGCCAGCAGTTCGCGGGAGCAACTCAATGAGCAGTTCTTC.

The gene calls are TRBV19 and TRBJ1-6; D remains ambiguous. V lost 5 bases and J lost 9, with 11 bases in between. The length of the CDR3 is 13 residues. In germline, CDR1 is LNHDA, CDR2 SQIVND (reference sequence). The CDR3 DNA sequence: TGTGCCAGTAGTGCCGGACTGTCTTCACCCCTCCACTTT. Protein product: CASSAGLSSPLHF.

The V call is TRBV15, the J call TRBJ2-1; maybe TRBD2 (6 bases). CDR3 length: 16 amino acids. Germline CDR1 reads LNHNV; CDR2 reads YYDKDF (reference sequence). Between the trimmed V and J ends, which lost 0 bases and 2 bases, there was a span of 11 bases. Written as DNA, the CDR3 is TGTGCCACCAGCAGAGATCGGGAGAACGCCTACAATGAGCAGTTCTTC. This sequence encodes CATSRDRENAYNEQFF.

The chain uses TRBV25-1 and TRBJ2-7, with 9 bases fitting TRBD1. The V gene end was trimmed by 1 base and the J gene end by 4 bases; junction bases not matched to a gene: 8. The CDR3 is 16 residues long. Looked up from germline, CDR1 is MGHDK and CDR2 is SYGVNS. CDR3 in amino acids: CASSESYRGRLYEQYF. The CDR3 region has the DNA TGTGCCAGCAGTGAATCATACAGGGGGCGCTTATACGAGCAGTACTTC.